Below, one T cell receptor (beta chain) is given with its context. Its target is unknown. The study ran its PCR with 60 Vbeta and 13 Jbeta primers. Clones were sequenced by immunoSEQ multiplex PCR, and TCRdb holds only the in-frame ones, with some missing. This repertoire shows tens of thousands of clones, 60% to 75% found once; its top ten account for about 20%. With 3 bases removed from V and 0 bases from J, the gap between germline ends came to 9 bases. This CDR3 has 14 residues. Germline V gene data show CDR1 as GTSNPN and CDR2 as SVGIG (reference sequence). This specimen belongs to a study of cytomegalovirus exposure and HLA in healthy donors. Study results and limitations: V segments that were indistinguishable, TRBV6-2 and TRBV6-3 among them, were omitted from analysis. Links to common viral pathogens appeared, in a later analysis, for several of the most significant clusters. Reports credit the classifier with highly specific, highly sensitive diagnosis of cytomegalovirus status.

The chain has TRBV30 and TRBJ2-4, with D unclear. The sequenced sample consisted of PBMCs. The origin of this receptor is a man between 35 and 55 years old in good health and CMV-seropositive. CDR3 DNA: TGTGCCTGGAGGGGCAAACTAGCCAAAAACATTCAGTACTTC. Encoded protein: CAWRGKLAKNIQYF.